This T cell receptor beta chain was profiled in a study of HIV-infected children after antiretroviral therapy interruption. At the level of the study: Continuous-treatment children had median age 8 years, interruption approximately 8.8 years. EBV and CMV exposure was recorded in most children.

RNA-based 3' RACE libraries used unique molecular identifiers. One entry per CDR3 protein results from TCRdb running MiXCR on the 3' RACE reads. The sample yields some 90,000 distinct CDR3 sequences, 5.5% to 8.5% seen once. Documented treatment: PENTA 11 planned treatment interruption arm or continuous ART arm. At least 5 million viable PBMCs were required per cryopreserved sample. The CDR3 sequence is 14 residues long. Germline assignment: CDR1 MNHNS and CDR2 SASEGT. Trimming pared 8 bases from V and 3 bases from J, leaving 13 bases between. The table lists this clonotype with many counts. The genes are TRBV6-1 and TRBJ2-2; D may match TRBD1 or TRBD2 (5 bases each). Sample: CD45RA+ CD4+ T cells from PBMCs, pooled from several time points, taken from a donor given antiretroviral therapy, either interrupted or continuous. Subset of the sample: naive CD4+ CD45RA+ CD45RO- T cells. The source of this sequence is a pool of human donors with HIV. The CDR3: CASGARGDTGELFF. CDR3 DNA sequence: TGTGCCAGCGGCGCGAGAGGGGACACCGGGGAGCTGTTTTTT.